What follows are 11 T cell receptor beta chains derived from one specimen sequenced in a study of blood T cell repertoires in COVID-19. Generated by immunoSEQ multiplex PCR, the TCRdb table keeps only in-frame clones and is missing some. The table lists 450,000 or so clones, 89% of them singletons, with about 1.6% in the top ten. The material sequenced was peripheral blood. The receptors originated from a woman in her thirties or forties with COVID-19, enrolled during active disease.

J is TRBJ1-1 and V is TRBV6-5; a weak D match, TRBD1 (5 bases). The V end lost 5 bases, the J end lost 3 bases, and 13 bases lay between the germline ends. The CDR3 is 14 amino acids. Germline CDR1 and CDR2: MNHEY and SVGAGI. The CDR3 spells CASSPQGHHTEAFF. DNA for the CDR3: TGTGCCAGCAGTCCCCAAGGACACCACACTGAAGCTTTCTTT.

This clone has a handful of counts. The CDR3 reads CASSPQTGYYEQYF. CDR3 nucleotide sequence: TGTGCCAGCAGTCCCCAGACGGGATACTACGAGCAGTACTTC. The rearrangement uses TRBV6-5 and TRBJ2-7; tentatively, D is TRBD2 (5 bases). Deletions cut 5 bases from V and 3 bases from J, with 14 bases between. Germline V CDR1 and CDR2: MNHEY, SVGAGI. This CDR3 comprises 14 residues.

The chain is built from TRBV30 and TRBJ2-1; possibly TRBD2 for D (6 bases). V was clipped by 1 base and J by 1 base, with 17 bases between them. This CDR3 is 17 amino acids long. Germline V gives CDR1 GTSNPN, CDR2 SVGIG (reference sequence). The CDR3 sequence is CAWSGVGGKRSYNEQFF. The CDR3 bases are TGTGCCTGGAGTGGAGTTGGCGGGAAAAGATCCTACAATGAGCAGTTCTTC.

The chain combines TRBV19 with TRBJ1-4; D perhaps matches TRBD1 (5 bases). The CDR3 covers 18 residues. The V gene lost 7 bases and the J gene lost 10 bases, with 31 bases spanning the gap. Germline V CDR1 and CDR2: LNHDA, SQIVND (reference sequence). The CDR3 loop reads CASTDVGRSGISIGKLFF. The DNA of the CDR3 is TGTGCCAGTACCGATGTCGGGCGATCAGGGATTAGTATCGGAAAACTGTTTTTT.

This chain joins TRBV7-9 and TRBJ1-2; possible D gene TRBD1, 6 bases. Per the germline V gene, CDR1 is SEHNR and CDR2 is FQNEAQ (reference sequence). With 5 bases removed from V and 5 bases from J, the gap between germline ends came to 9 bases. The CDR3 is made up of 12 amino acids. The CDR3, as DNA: TGTGCCAGCAGCCAGGACAGATATGGCTACACCTTC. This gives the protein CASSQDRYGYTF.

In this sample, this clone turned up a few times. This chain's CDR3 is CASSEGLEGGEAFF. The CDR3 region has the DNA TGTGCCAGCAGTGAAGGACTGGAGGGGGGGGAAGCTTTCTTT. V gene TRBV2 combines with J gene TRBJ1-1; TRBD1 is a possible D gene (6 bases). CDR3 length: 14 residues. Germline CDR1 is SNHLY and CDR2 is FYNNEI. Trimming cost V 1 base and J 8 bases, with 14 bases left between them.

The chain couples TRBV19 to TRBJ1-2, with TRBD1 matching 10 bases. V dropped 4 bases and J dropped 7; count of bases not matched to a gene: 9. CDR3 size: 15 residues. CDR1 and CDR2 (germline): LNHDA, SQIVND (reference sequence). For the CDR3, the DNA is TGTGCCAGTAGTACCCTTCCCCGGACAGGGGGTGGCTACACCTTC. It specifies CASSTLPRTGGGYTF.

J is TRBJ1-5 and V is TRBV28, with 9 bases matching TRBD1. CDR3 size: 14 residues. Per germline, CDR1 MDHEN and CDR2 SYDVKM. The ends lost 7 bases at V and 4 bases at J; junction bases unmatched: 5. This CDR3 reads CASILGQGNQPQHF. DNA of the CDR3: TGTGCCAGCATTCTCGGACAGGGGAATCAGCCCCAGCATTTT.

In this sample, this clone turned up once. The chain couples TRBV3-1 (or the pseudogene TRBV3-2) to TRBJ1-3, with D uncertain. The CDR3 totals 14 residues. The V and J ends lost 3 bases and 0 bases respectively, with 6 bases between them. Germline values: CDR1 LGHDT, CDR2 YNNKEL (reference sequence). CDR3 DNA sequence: TGTGCCAGCAGCCACTTATCCTCTGGAAACACCATATATTTT. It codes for CASSHLSSGNTIYF.

The CDR3 sequence is CASSLVRESSYEQYF. The CDR3, as DNA: TGTGCCAGCAGCTTAGTCAGGGAAAGCTCCTACGAGCAGTACTTC. The rearrangement links TRBV7-8 to TRBJ2-7, with D perhaps matching TRBD1 (5 bases). There are 15 residues in the CDR3. CDR1 and CDR2 (germline): SGHVS, FQNEAQ. Trimming cost V 1 base and J 0 bases, with 10 bases left between them.

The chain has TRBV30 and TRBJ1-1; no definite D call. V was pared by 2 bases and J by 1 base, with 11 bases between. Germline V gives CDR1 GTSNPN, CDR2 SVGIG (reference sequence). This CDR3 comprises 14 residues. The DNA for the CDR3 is TGTGCCTGGAGTAAGACTACACCGAACACTGAAGCTTTCTTT. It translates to CAWSKTTPNTEAFF.